A selection of T cell receptor beta chains follows, all from one sample in a study of T cell responses to AZD1222 COVID-19 vaccine. Sequenced by immunoSEQ multiplex PCR; TCRdb stores in-frame clones only, minus some. The repertoire holds around 170,000 clones, roughly 90% seen once, with 0.99% in the top ten. The sequencing used peripheral blood, collected on day 0 of AZD1222 vaccination. The receptors come from an adult in good health. Both conserved end residues are part of each CDR3. Fields, in order: D gene, J gene, V gene, CDR3 protein. The D gene is left open where the match is weak.

d_gene: NA
j_gene: TRBJ2-7
v_gene: TRBV5-1
CDR3aa: CASSIRPGAPYEQYF

d_gene: NA
j_gene: TRBJ1-5
v_gene: TRBV4-1
CDR3aa: CASSQASNQPQHF

d_gene: NA
j_gene: TRBJ1-6
v_gene: TRBV7-8
CDR3aa: CASSPTVMNSPLHF

d_gene: NA
j_gene: TRBJ1-2
v_gene: TRBV27
CDR3aa: CASSPGNYGYTF

d_gene: NA
j_gene: TRBJ2-6
v_gene: TRBV2
CDR3aa: CASSDSREVAGANVLTF

d_gene: NA
j_gene: TRBJ1-4
v_gene: TRBV27
CDR3aa: CASIGLDEKLFF

d_gene: NA
j_gene: TRBJ1-1
v_gene: TRBV7-3
CDR3aa: CASSLMGPMNTEAFF

d_gene: NA
j_gene: TRBJ2-7
v_gene: TRBV29-1
CDR3aa: CSVGSSYEQYF

d_gene: NA
j_gene: TRBJ2-7
v_gene: TRBV2
CDR3aa: CASRVLQGLHEQYF

d_gene: NA
j_gene: TRBJ1-2
v_gene: TRBV3-1/TRBV3-2
CDR3aa: CASSQGVSGYTF

d_gene: NA
j_gene: TRBJ1-1
v_gene: TRBV18
CDR3aa: CASSVPGGNTEAFF

d_gene: TRBD1
j_gene: TRBJ1-6
v_gene: TRBV10-1
CDR3aa: CASSPGGERNSALHF

d_gene: TRBD1
j_gene: TRBJ1-5
v_gene: TRBV7-9
CDR3aa: CASSPDRGNQPQHF

d_gene: NA
j_gene: TRBJ2-5
v_gene: TRBV5-1
CDR3aa: CASSSSGWDQETQYF

d_gene: TRBD1
j_gene: TRBJ2-7
v_gene: TRBV18
CDR3aa: CASSPGQGPYEQYF

d_gene: TRBD1
j_gene: TRBJ1-1
v_gene: TRBV7-2
CDR3aa: CASSLGGQLEAFF

d_gene: NA
j_gene: TRBJ1-1
v_gene: TRBV5-1
CDR3aa: CASSLGDREAFF

d_gene: NA
j_gene: TRBJ2-2
v_gene: TRBV5-4
CDR3aa: CASSPPKKTGELFF

d_gene: TRBD1
j_gene: TRBJ2-7
v_gene: TRBV5-1
CDR3aa: CASSSDRYEQYF

d_gene: NA
j_gene: TRBJ2-5
v_gene: TRBV6-5
CDR3aa: CASSDQETQYF

d_gene: NA
j_gene: TRBJ1-1
v_gene: TRBV27
CDR3aa: CASSLWSGEGGTEAFF

d_gene: NA
j_gene: TRBJ2-7
v_gene: TRBV4-2
CDR3aa: CASSQDTTYEQYF

d_gene: NA
j_gene: TRBJ1-2
v_gene: TRBV5-1
CDR3aa: CASSLVAGYEIYTF

d_gene: NA
j_gene: TRBJ2-6
v_gene: TRBV16
CDR3aa: CASSPGSGANVLTF

d_gene: NA
j_gene: TRBJ2-2
v_gene: TRBV7-3
CDR3aa: CASSLGQGNTGELFF

d_gene: NA
j_gene: TRBJ2-1
v_gene: TRBV3-1/TRBV3-2
CDR3aa: CASTRSSPLEQFF

d_gene: NA
j_gene: TRBJ1-2
v_gene: TRBV7-2
CDR3aa: CASSLGRVYGYTF

d_gene: NA
j_gene: TRBJ2-7
v_gene: TRBV19
CDR3aa: CASSLRPAYEQYF

d_gene: NA
j_gene: TRBJ2-7
v_gene: TRBV7-7
CDR3aa: CASSLAGRANEQYF

d_gene: NA
j_gene: TRBJ2-7
v_gene: TRBV5-1
CDR3aa: CASSFDSYEQYF

d_gene: NA
j_gene: TRBJ1-1
v_gene: TRBV6-6
CDR3aa: CASSYDFLGMNTEAFF

d_gene: NA
j_gene: TRBJ1-5
v_gene: TRBV5-1
CDR3aa: CASSLGQNQPQHF

d_gene: NA
j_gene: TRBJ1-5
v_gene: TRBV19
CDR3aa: CASSMSTGRSNQPQHF

d_gene: TRBD1
j_gene: TRBJ1-6
v_gene: TRBV19
CDR3aa: CASSIMGQGYSPLHF

d_gene: TRBD1
j_gene: TRBJ2-7
v_gene: TRBV18
CDR3aa: CASSHRQGGGYEQYF

d_gene: TRBD1
j_gene: TRBJ1-1
v_gene: TRBV5-4
CDR3aa: CASSLAQGGNTEAFF

d_gene: NA
j_gene: TRBJ2-5
v_gene: TRBV19
CDR3aa: CASSIRGEYQETQYF

d_gene: NA
j_gene: TRBJ1-2
v_gene: TRBV5-1
CDR3aa: CASSPDGAYGYTF

d_gene: NA
j_gene: TRBJ2-2
v_gene: TRBV6-5
CDR3aa: CASSHDRITGELFF

d_gene: NA
j_gene: TRBJ2-2
v_gene: TRBV6-5
CDR3aa: CASSYGLINTGELFF

d_gene: NA
j_gene: TRBJ1-4
v_gene: TRBV19
CDR3aa: CATSSGGGEKLFF

d_gene: TRBD1
j_gene: TRBJ1-2
v_gene: TRBV3-1/TRBV3-2
CDR3aa: CASSQADRVCSNYGYTF

d_gene: NA
j_gene: TRBJ2-1
v_gene: TRBV12-5
CDR3aa: CASGINNEQFF

d_gene: NA
j_gene: TRBJ2-7
v_gene: TRBV9
CDR3aa: CASSVSYRAYEQYF